The rows below give T cell receptor beta chains drawn from one sample of a study of patients and donors after allogeneic stem cell transplantation. One entry per CDR3 protein results from TCRdb running MiXCR on the RT-PCR reads. The data show 390,000 or so distinct CDR3 sequences, approximately 16% seen once. The sequenced sample was blood, either unsorted or a sorted T cell fraction (not recorded which). The origin of the receptors is a human donor who was either an allogeneic HSCT recipient or a stem cell or donor lymphocyte infusion donor (not recorded which). It is not recorded whose cells these are; they may come from a transplant donor. Each CDR3 is given with its conserved first and last residue. D genes are given only for firm matches. Clone size is given for some rows only: seen once, a few or many times, or a class if the clone is expanded.

clone_size d_call j_call v_call cdr3_aa cdr3_nt
. TRBD1 TRBJ1-2 TRBV19 CASSLSSTGTPFNYGYTF TGTGCCAGTAGCCTATCCTCGACAGGGACACCCTTCAACTATGGCTACACCTTC
few . TRBJ1-1 TRBV7-9 CASSLAGDRRVNTEAFF TGTGCCAGCAGCTTAGCAGGTGACAGGCGTGTGAACACTGAAGCTTTCTTT
many TRBD2 TRBJ2-1 TRBV5-1 CASSLASGKGYNEQFF TGCGCCAGCAGCTTGGCCAGCGGGAAAGGGTACAATGAGCAGTTCTTC
few TRBD1 TRBJ2-2 TRBV12-3/TRBV12-4 CASSAGGWWTGELFF TGTGCCAGCAGTGCAGGGGGTTGGTGGACCGGGGAGCTGTTTTTT
few . TRBJ2-7 TRBV5-5 CASSLALAEQYF TGTGCCAGCAGCTTGGCCTTGGCGGAGCAGTACTTC
few . TRBJ2-7 TRBV4-1 CASSPTELLTYEQYF TGCGCCAGCAGCCCGACCGAATTACTTACCTACGAGCAGTACTTC
. . TRBJ2-6 TRBV27 CASSLVGVDSGANVLTF TGTGCCAGCAGTTTAGTGGGGGTTGACTCTGGGGCCAACGTCCTGACTTTC
few . TRBJ2-7 TRBV12-3/TRBV12-4 CASTGDRRGQYF TGTGCCAGCACCGGGGACCGAAGAGGACAGTACTTC
few . TRBJ1-6 TRBV7-9 CASSPPQGDNSPLHF TGTGCCAGCAGCCCCCCACAGGGCGATAATTCACCCCTCCACTTT
few TRBD2 TRBJ2-7 TRBV20-1 CSASGGSVYEQYF TGCAGTGCTAGCGGCGGGAGTGTTTACGAGCAGTACTTC
few . TRBJ2-4 TRBV27 CASSPGTRDSRLKNIQYF TGTGCCAGCAGCCCTGGTACCCGGGACTCACGCTTAAAGAACATTCAGTACTTC
many . TRBJ1-1 TRBV12-3/TRBV12-4 CASSLMGTEAFF TGTGCCAGCAGTTTAATGGGAACTGAAGCTTTCTTT
many . TRBJ2-1 TRBV4-3 CASSQDRGPEQFF TGCGCCAGCAGCCAAGATAGGGGACCTGAGCAGTTCTTC
. TRBD1 TRBJ1-4 TRBV4-3 CASSQGGQAINEKLFF TGCGCCAGCAGCCAAGGGGGACAGGCCATCAATGAAAAACTGTTTTTT
. . TRBJ1-1 TRBV4-3 CASSQGLAGVNTEAFF TGCGCCAGCAGCCAAGGTCTGGCAGGGGTGAACACTGAAGCTTTCTTT
. . TRBJ1-6 TRBV5-1 CASSSGQSSYNSPLHF TGCGCCAGCAGCTCCGGACAGAGCTCCTATAATTCACCCCTCCACTTT
few . TRBJ1-1 TRBV5-1 CASRPTVMNTEAFF TGCGCCAGCCGGCCGACAGTCATGAACACTGAAGCTTTCTTT
few TRBD1 TRBJ1-2 TRBV5-1 CASSSDRGNYGYTF TGCGCCAGCAGCTCGGACAGGGGTAACTATGGCTACACCTTC
many . TRBJ2-5 TRBV5-1 CASTGTQETQYF TGCGCCAGCACCGGGACGCAAGAGACCCAGTACTTC
. TRBD2 TRBJ2-5 TRBV5-1 CASSLVAGGLETQYF TGCGCCAGCAGCTTGGTTGCGGGAGGGTTGGAGACCCAGTACTTC
many TRBD2 TRBJ2-7 TRBV12-3/TRBV12-4 CASSFGLAGYEQYF TGTGCCAGCAGTTTTGGGCTAGCGGGCTACGAGCAGTACTTC
few TRBD2 TRBJ2-7 TRBV4-1 CASSQAAEVRTSLNEQYF TGCGCCAGCAGCCAAGCCGCCGAGGTGAGGACTAGCTTAAACGAGCAGTACTTC
. . TRBJ2-1 TRBV7-8 CASSVSGGNEQFF TGTGCCAGCAGCGTCTCGGGTGGGAATGAGCAGTTCTTC
few TRBD1 TRBJ2-4 TRBV6-2/TRBV6-3 CASNRQGSKNIQYF TGTGCCAGCAACAGACAGGGGTCCAAAAACATTCAGTACTTC
. . TRBJ1-5 TRBV6-5 CASSYSWDSNQPQHF TGTGCCAGCAGTTACAGTTGGGACAGCAATCAGCCCCAGCATTTT
. . TRBJ2-5 TRBV25-1 CASSEPRTIGETQYF TGTGCCAGCAGTGAGCCCCGGACGATAGGGGAGACCCAGTACTTC
. TRBD1 TRBJ1-5 TRBV5-8 CASTMRDRSTQPQHF TGTGCCAGCACCATGAGGGACAGGTCGACTCAGCCCCAGCATTTT
. . TRBJ1-5 TRBV19 CASSIRQTAGGNQPQHF TGTGCCAGTAGTATACGGCAGACGGCCGGGGGTAATCAGCCCCAGCATTTT
many . TRBJ1-2 TRBV5-1 CASSFRAPYGYTF TGCGCCAGCAGCTTCCGGGCACCTTACGGCTACACCTTC
once . TRBJ1-1 TRBV7-9 CASSLVRQTNTEAFF TGTGCCAGCAGCTTAGTACGACAGACAAACACTGAAGCTTTCTTT
few . TRBJ2-7 TRBV6-5 CASSYSPTGVRVSEQYF TGTGCCAGCAGTTACTCTCCAACCGGCGTCAGGGTGTCCGAGCAGTACTTC
many TRBD1 TRBJ2-7 TRBV27 CASSFTPGQGNEQYF TGTGCCAGCAGTTTCACCCCGGGACAGGGCAACGAGCAGTACTTC
few TRBD2 TRBJ2-3 TRBV12-3/TRBV12-4 CASSLLAGDLSTDTQYF TGTGCCAGCAGTTTACTAGCGGGAGACCTTAGCACAGATACGCAGTATTTT
many TRBD1 TRBJ2-1 TRBV5-1 CASSTGAYNEQFF TGCGCCAGCAGTACAGGGGCCTACAATGAGCAGTTCTTC
. . TRBJ2-5 TRBV10-3 CAIGWGGRETQYF TGTGCCATCGGCTGGGGGGGGCGAGAGACCCAGTACTTC
. TRBD2 TRBJ2-1 TRBV20-1 CSARERTSGVGEQFF TGCAGTGCTAGAGAGAGGACTAGCGGGGTGGGAGAGCAGTTCTTC
. TRBD2 TRBJ2-7 TRBV12-3/TRBV12-4 CASSNTGIVSGRVYEQYF TGTGCCAGCAGTAACACGGGAATTGTGAGCGGGAGGGTATACGAGCAGTACTTC
few . TRBJ2-1 TRBV19 CASSILLTASGRNNEQFF TGTGCCAGTAGTATCCTCCTGACGGCAAGCGGGCGTAACAATGAGCAGTTCTTC
few TRBD1 TRBJ1-5 TRBV20-1 CSARDYRGRQPQHF TGCAGTGCTAGAGATTACAGGGGTCGGCAGCCCCAGCATTTT
. . TRBJ2-7 TRBV7-9 CASSEGDQKQYF TGTGCCAGCAGCGAGGGGGACCAAAAGCAGTACTTC
. . TRBJ1-1 TRBV29-1 CSVEVFATSNTEAFF TGCAGCGTTGAAGTTTTTGCCACTTCGAACACTGAAGCTTTCTTT
few TRBD1 TRBJ2-5 TRBV7-2 CASSRDRDGETQYF TGTGCCAGCAGCCGAGACAGGGATGGAGAGACCCAGTACTTC
few . TRBJ1-2 TRBV4-1 CASSQGDGKGYGYTF TGCGCCAGCAGCCAAGGAGACGGCAAAGGATATGGCTACACCTTC
. TRBD2 TRBJ2-5 TRBV11-3 CASSLGGGKTQYF TGTGCCAGCAGTCTGGGGGGGGGGAAGACCCAGTACTTC
. . TRBJ2-3 TRBV9 CASSASGPSLDTQYF TGTGCCAGCAGCGCCAGCGGGCCCTCCCTAGATACGCAGTATTTT
few . TRBJ2-3 TRBV7-3 CASSLLVESTQYF TGTGCCAGCAGTCTCTTAGTGGAGAGTACGCAGTATTTT
many TRBD2 TRBJ2-7 TRBV12-3/TRBV12-4 CASSFSGGSYEQYF TGTGCCAGCAGTTTTAGCGGGGGGAGCTACGAGCAGTACTTC
. . TRBJ1-1 TRBV20-1 CSARYGTQHEAFF TGCAGTGCCAGATACGGGACACAACATGAAGCTTTCTTT
. . TRBJ1-2 TRBV13 CASSLVDGRRINYGYTF TGTGCCAGCAGCTTAGTCGACGGGCGCAGAATTAACTATGGCTACACCTTC
. TRBD2 TRBJ2-3 TRBV12-3/TRBV12-4 CASSSERGVPLGTDTQYF TGTGCCAGCAGCTCGGAGCGGGGGGTCCCTCTGGGCACAGATACGCAGTATTTT
. . TRBJ2-3 TRBV20-1 CSAPGDPGLTTQYF TGCAGTGCCCCGGGGGATCCAGGGCTTACTACGCAGTATTTT
few TRBD2 TRBJ2-1 TRBV5-1 CASSLGREWRNEQFF TGCGCCAGCAGCTTGGGGCGGGAGTGGAGGAATGAGCAGTTCTTC
. . TRBJ1-6 TRBV6-5 CAAGLGNSPLHF TGTGCCGCGGGCCTCGGGAATTCACCCCTCCACTTT